Each of the 18 T cell receptor beta chains below was sequenced from the same sample in a study of T cell responses to AZD1222 COVID-19 vaccine (dated by TCRdb to about 2021). Libraries came from the immunoSEQ multiplex PCR assay. Here the immuneACCESS table is served through TCRdb, limited to in-frame sequences with V and J called. Missing clones are a known gap in these copies; in checked studies unresolved V genes cover under half, and the rest lacks a known reason. For this sample the table gives some 48,000 clones, of which approximately 83% were detected only once. In total, the top ten clones hold around 6.5% of the sample. The time point label here, explained by the study, means: about 28 days (+/-7) after the second vaccine dose. Sequencing was performed on peripheral blood, taken 28 days after the second AZD1222 dose. The source is an adult who received the AZD1222 COVID-19 vaccine.

The rearrangement uses TRBV24-1 and TRBJ2-7; D remains unclear. The CDR3 totals 13 residues. Trimming took 3 bases from V and 1 from J, leaving 6 bases between them. The germline V gene has CDR1 KGHDR and CDR2 SFDVKD. CDR3 coding DNA: TGTGCCACCAGTGATGGCAGTTCCTACGAGCAGTACTTC. It specifies CATSDGSSYEQYF.

V usage is TRBV19 and J usage is TRBJ2-3; D unresolved. V was pared by 6 bases and J by 7 bases, with 29 bases between. Germline-derived CDR1 and CDR2 are LNHDA and SQIVND (reference sequence). The CDR3 length is 18 residues. This chain's CDR3 is CASSPNNYYQATVNTQYF. The CDR3, as DNA: TGTGCCAGTAGCCCTAATAACTACTACCAAGCAACGGTAAATACGCAGTATTTT.

J is TRBJ1-3 and V is TRBV7-9, with D possibly TRBD1 on 5 matching bases. The CDR3 has 15 residues. Looked up from germline, CDR1 is SEHNR and CDR2 is FQNEAQ (reference sequence). The V gene lost 3 bases and the J gene lost 4 bases, with 13 bases spanning the gap. The CDR3 spells CASSFQGRNGNTIYF. The CDR3 DNA sequence: TGTGCCAGCAGCTTTCAGGGTCGCAACGGAAACACCATATATTTT.

A few counts support this clone. This chain joins TRBV11-3 and TRBJ2-7; D is possibly TRBD2 (5 bases). This CDR3 is built from 11 residues. Deletions cut 5 bases from V and 3 bases from J, with 5 bases between. The germline V gene encodes CDR1 SGHNT and CDR2 YENEEA. The CDR3 bases are TGTGCCAGCAGCCGGGACTACGAGCAGTACTTC. Protein product: CASSRDYEQYF.

The chain employs TRBV10-3 and TRBJ2-5, with D tentatively TRBD2 (5 bases). Germline loops: CDR1 ENHRY, CDR2 SYGVKD. The CDR3 has 14 amino acids. Deletions cut 6 bases from V and 4 bases from J, with 15 bases between. The DNA of the CDR3 is TGTGCCATCAGCGATACTAGTTCCTCAGAGACCCAGTACTTC. This encodes CAISDTSSSETQYF.

This rearrangement joins TRBV7-2 to TRBJ2-3, with TRBD2 matching 11 bases. With 3 bases clipped from V and 4 bases from J, the junction kept 3 bases outside the gene matches. Germline V gives CDR1 SGHTA, CDR2 FQGNSA. The length of the CDR3 is 15 residues. CDR3 loop: CASSLTSGTSDTQYF. For the CDR3, the DNA is TGTGCCAGCAGCTTGACTAGCGGGACCTCAGATACGCAGTATTTT.

The chain couples TRBV19 to TRBJ2-3, with 10 bases aligning to TRBD1. With 3 bases clipped from V and 1 base from J, the junction kept 4 bases outside the gene matches. The CDR3 consists of 16 residues. The V gene's germline CDR1 is LNHDA and CDR2 SQIVND (reference sequence). The CDR3 DNA reads as TGTGCCAGTAGTATCGGGACAGGGGAAGGCACAGATACGCAGTATTTT. It encodes CASSIGTGEGTDTQYF.

This chain uses TRBV7-3 with TRBJ2-2; the D is unclear. V was shortened by 2 bases and J by 2 bases, with 3 bases between the two germline ends. Germline V gene lookup returns CDR1 SGHTA and CDR2 FQGTGA. The CDR3 runs to 13 residues. In DNA form, the CDR3 reads TGTGCCAGCAGCTTACCTAACACCGGGGAGCTGTTTTTT. Translating gives CASSLPNTGELFF.

This clone has only one observation. This chain uses TRBV27 with TRBJ2-1, with 10 bases that match TRBD2. J lost 7 bases, V lost 1 base, and 7 bases had no gene match. The CDR3 length is 16 residues. Per germline, CDR1 MNHEY and CDR2 SMNVEV (reference sequence). The DNA for the CDR3 is TGTGCCAGCAGTTTATATGCTAGCGGGGGCGGAAATGAGCAGTTCTTC. It translates to CASSLYASGGGNEQFF.

Only one count was recorded for this clone. This chain connects TRBV5-4 to TRBJ1-2; weak D call: TRBD1 (5 bases). Germline V gene lookup returns CDR1 SGHNT and CDR2 YYREEE (reference sequence). This CDR3 is built from 13 residues. V lost 0 bases to trimming and J lost 3 bases, with 6 bases between them. CDR3 in amino acids: CASSLGGDYGYTF. The CDR3 coding sequence is TGTGCCAGCAGCTTGGGAGGGGACTATGGCTACACCTTC.

The J gene is TRBJ2-5, the V gene TRBV6-5; no reliable D call. V lost 7 bases to trimming and J lost 3 bases, with 6 bases between them. The germline gives CDR1 MNHEY, CDR2 SVGAGI. The CDR3 is 11 residues long. The CDR3 DNA is TGTGCCAGCAAGACTGAAGAGACCCAGTACTTC. This encodes CASKTEETQYF.

V is TRBV28 and J is TRBJ2-3; no clear D gene. The CDR3 spans 15 residues. CDR1 is MDHEN and CDR2 is SYDVKM in the germline V gene. Trimming took 2 bases from V and 2 from J, leaving 11 bases between them. In DNA form, the CDR3 reads TGTGCCAGCAGTTTAAGAGCCCCTCTCACAGATACGCAGTATTTT. Translating gives CASSLRAPLTDTQYF.

The V and J genes are TRBV27 and TRBJ2-7, with D possibly being TRBD1 (5 bases). CDR1 and CDR2 from the germline V gene are MNHEY and SMNVEV (reference sequence). CDR3 length equals 13 residues. V lost 3 bases, J lost 4 bases, and 10 bases lay in between. CDR3 nucleotides: TGTGCCAGCAGTTTTGCTTCAGGGTACGAGCAGTACTTC. Protein product: CASSFASGYEQYF.

This clone appeared once. The chain couples TRBV14 to TRBJ2-7, with D perhaps matching TRBD1 (6 bases). The ends were cut back, 1 base at V and 2 bases at J, with 12 bases in the middle. This CDR3 comprises 15 residues. Germline V gives CDR1 SGHDN, CDR2 FVKESK. Here the CDR3 reads CASSQGAGVPYEQYF. Here the CDR3 DNA reads TGTGCCAGCAGCCAAGGGGCAGGGGTACCCTACGAGCAGTACTTC.

V usage is TRBV7-2 and J usage is TRBJ2-3, with D tentatively TRBD2 (5 bases). Trimming took 0 bases from V and 4 from J, leaving 11 bases between them. CDR3 length: 15 residues. Looked up from germline, CDR1 is SGHTA and CDR2 is FQGNSA. CDR3 sequence reads: CASSLATVGADTQYF. DNA for the CDR3: TGTGCCAGCAGCTTAGCCACAGTCGGGGCAGATACGCAGTATTTT.

The CDR3 spells CASSYKDSIQETQYF. The CDR3 bases are TGTGCCAGCAGTTACAAAGACAGTATACAAGAGACCCAGTACTTC. V usage is TRBV6-5 and J usage is TRBJ2-5, with a possible D match to TRBD1 (5 bases). The CDR3 sequence is 15 residues long. The V end lost 2 bases, the J end lost 2 bases, and 12 bases lay between the germline ends. Germline V lookup: CDR1 MNHEY, CDR2 SVGAGI.

The chain links TRBV28 to TRBJ2-4; weak D call: TRBD1 (5 bases). The CDR3 is made up of 11 amino acids. Trimming removed 11 bases at V and 5 bases at J, with 10 bases between. Germline V lookup: CDR1 MDHEN, CDR2 SYDVKM. Written as DNA, the CDR3 is TGTGCCTCCAGGGCGGAAAACATTCAGTACTTC. Its protein is CASRAENIQYF. The full variable domain, completed using reference TRBV28 and TRBJ2-4, is DVKVTQSSRYLVKRTGEKVFLECVQDMDHENMFWYRQDPGLGLRLIYFSYDVKMKEKGDIPEGYSVSREKKERFSLILESASTNQTSMYLCASRAENIQYFGAGTRLSVL.

The chain uses TRBV4-1 and TRBJ1-2, with 9 bases identical to TRBD1. This CDR3 is 16 amino acids long. CDR1 and CDR2 from the germline V gene are MGHRA and YSYEKL. Trimming removed 0 bases from V and 4 bases from J; junction bases left unmatched: 6. This CDR3 reads CASSQDSSTGGYGYTF. Written as DNA, the CDR3 is TGCGCCAGCAGCCAAGATAGTTCGACAGGGGGCTATGGCTACACCTTC.